A single sample is the source of the 14 T cell receptor beta chains below, sequenced in a study of shared clonotypes between healthy human individuals. Sequencing used immunoSEQ multiplex PCR; TCRdb keeps in-frame clones, though not all of them. The sample contains approximately 1.5 million clones, 95% to 99% of which appear only once. The sample comprised naive CD4+ T cells sorted from blood. Noted subset: CD45RA+ positively selected. These receptors came from a man aged 25 to 40 in good health.

The chain links TRBV6-5 to TRBJ1-4; no clear D gene. CDR1 is MNHEY and CDR2 is SVGAGI in the germline V gene. The CDR3 covers 13 residues. V was shortened by 9 bases and J by 3 bases, with 11 bases between the two germline ends. The CDR3 bases are TGTGCCAGTGGCTTCCGCGCTAATGAAAAACTGTTTTTT. Protein: CASGFRANEKLFF.

CDR3 bases: TGCGCCAGCAGTAGTGGCGGGGTCTACAATGAGCAGTTCTTC. Protein sequence: CASSSGGVYNEQFF. This chain connects TRBV4-1 to TRBJ2-1, with D possibly being TRBD2 (6 bases). This CDR3 is 14 amino acids long. CDR1 MGHRA and CDR2 YSYEKL come from the germline V gene. V lost 6 bases and J 3 bases, leaving 12 bases between the germline ends.

This clone showed up just once. This chain joins TRBV11-3 and TRBJ2-3, with 8 positions matching TRBD2. The CDR3 is 14 amino acids. CDR1 is SGHNT, CDR2 YENEEA, per germline. Unmatched junction bases numbered 4, after V lost 5 bases and J lost 3 bases. CDR3 sequence reads: CASSKAGVTDTQYF. For the CDR3, the DNA is TGTGCCAGCAGCAAAGCGGGAGTTACAGATACGCAGTATTTT.

V gene TRBV5-1 combines with J gene TRBJ2-3; weak D call: TRBD2 (6 bases). The CDR3 covers 17 residues. The germline CDR1 and CDR2 sequences are SGHRS and YFSETQ. V gave up 0 bases and J gave up 0 bases, with 14 bases separating them. The CDR3 loop reads CASSLVIGGGSTDTQYF. The CDR3 DNA follows: TGCGCCAGCAGCTTGGTTATTGGGGGAGGAAGCACAGATACGCAGTATTTT.

Notes on this clone: This specimen includes other DNA sequences encoding the same CDR3. The gene calls are TRBV18 and TRBJ2-7, with D perhaps matching TRBD2 (5 bases). Germline CDR1 is KGHSH and CDR2 is LQKENI. The germline V and J ends were trimmed by 3 bases and 0 bases, with 12 bases remaining between them. The CDR3 covers 15 residues. CDR3 in DNA: TGTGCCAGCTCACCGCTCGGGGTCAGCTCCTACGAGCAGTACTTC. Translation: CASSPLGVSSYEQYF. Full variable domain (outside the CDR3, taken from reference TRBV18 and TRBJ2-7): NAGVMQNPRHLVRRRGQEARLRCSPMKGHSHVYWYRQLPEEGLKFMVYLQKENIIDESGMPKERFSAEFPKEGPSILRIQQVVRGDSAAYFCASSPLGVSSYEQYFGPGTRLTVT.

J is TRBJ1-2 and V is TRBV5-4, with D tentatively TRBD1 (5 bases). The V gene lost 0 bases and the J gene lost 4 bases, with 7 bases spanning the gap. Germline CDR1 reads SGHNT; CDR2 reads YYREEE (reference sequence). CDR3 length: 13 residues. The CDR3 DNA reads TGTGCCAGCAGCTTGGGGACATCCTATGGCTACACCTTC. It translates to CASSLGTSYGYTF.

DNA of the CDR3: TGTGCCAGCAGTTACAGGGGCCACACTGAAGCTTTCTTT. It is translated as CASSYRGHTEAFF. The chain couples TRBV6-6 to TRBJ1-1, with D possibly matching TRBD1 (5 bases). V was trimmed by 2 bases and J by 3 bases, leaving 7 bases between them. The CDR3 consists of 13 residues. Germline V CDR1 and CDR2: MNHNY, SVGAGI (reference sequence).

The chain carries TRBV9 and TRBJ2-7; weak D call: TRBD2 (6 bases). The V end was cut by 4 bases, the J end by 3 bases, with 17 bases between. Germline V gene lookup returns CDR1 SGDLS and CDR2 YYNGEE. The CDR3 contains 15 residues. CDR3 sequence reads: CASSPRELPFYEQYF. CDR3 nucleotide sequence: TGTGCCAGCAGCCCCCGGGAGCTACCCTTCTACGAGCAGTACTTC.

The rearrangement uses TRBV5-4 and TRBJ1-1; no clear D gene. The ends were cut back, 2 bases at V and 0 bases at J, with 11 bases in the middle. The CDR3 sequence is 15 residues long. The germline CDR1 and CDR2 sequences are SGHNT and YYREEE (reference sequence). The CDR3 spells CASSFRSNMNTEAFF. The CDR3 bases are TGTGCCAGCAGCTTCCGGTCCAACATGAACACTGAAGCTTTCTTT.

V gene TRBV4-3 combines with J gene TRBJ2-3; D uncertain. The germline gives CDR1 LGHNA, CDR2 YSLEER. CDR3 size: 15 residues. V was clipped by 1 base and J by 1 base, with 9 bases between them. This CDR3 reads CASSQVNLRTDTQYF. In DNA form, the CDR3 reads TGCGCCAGCAGCCAAGTAAACCTTCGCACAGATACGCAGTATTTT.

The chain uses TRBV7-8 and TRBJ2-2; 11 bases map to TRBD2. V lost 1 base to trimming and J lost 1 base; unmatched junction nucleotides: 5. The CDR3 contains 18 residues. Germline values: CDR1 SGHVS, CDR2 FQNEAQ. The CDR3: CASSLVPSGRLNTGELFF. The CDR3 nucleotides are TGTGCCAGCAGCTTAGTTCCTAGCGGGAGGTTGAACACCGGGGAGCTGTTTTTT.

The rearrangement uses TRBV18 and TRBJ2-3; D is tentatively TRBD1 or TRBD2 (5 bases each). Trimming took off 6 bases at V and 0 bases at J, with 16 bases between the two ends. Per germline, CDR1 KGHSH and CDR2 LQKENI. The CDR3 spans 16 residues. The CDR3 DNA reads as TGTGCCAGCTCCCCCATTCATGGGGGAAGCACAGATACGCAGTATTTT. Protein: CASSPIHGGSTDTQYF.

The chain recombines TRBV9 with TRBJ2-1; TRBD1 matches 8 bases. Germline CDR1 and CDR2: SGDLS and YYNGEE. V was clipped by 1 base and J by 6 bases; unmatched bases: 6. The CDR3 is 15 residues long. The CDR3 nucleotides are TGTGCCAGCAGCGTACAGGGGGCTAGTTCCAATGAGCAGTTCTTC. This codes for CASSVQGASSNEQFF.

The chain is built from TRBV7-2 and TRBJ1-5; D gene unclear. The V and J ends lost 4 bases and 5 bases respectively, with 6 bases between them. Germline CDR1 SGHTA, CDR2 FQGNSA. This CDR3 comprises 12 residues. CDR3 DNA sequence: TGTGCCAGCAGCTCTCTTCATCAGCCCCAGCATTTT. This encodes CASSSLHQPQHF.